These T cell receptor beta chains were read from a single sample in a study of a mutant IDH1 vaccine in newly diagnosed glioma. The antigens for these receptors are not known. The data were produced by immunoSEQ multiplex PCR, yet TCRdb's version contains in-frame clones alone and is incomplete. Of over 95,000 clones in the sample, roughly nine tenths were seen once. The sample here was PBMCs, taken from a glioma patient whose treatment included an IDH1 peptide vaccine. The source is a woman between 50 and 59 years old with glioma. Both conserved end residues are part of each CDR3. The order of the fields is D gene, CDR3 length, clone size, J gene, V gene, CDR3 DNA, CDR3 protein. A D gene is named only where the DNA matches it firmly. Clone size is not always given. Where it is, it says once, few, many or a class for expanded clones.

d_call: TRBD1; cdr3_length: 14; clone_size: .; j_call: TRBJ1-4; v_call: TRBV5-1; cdr3_nt: TGCGCCAGCAGCCAGACAGGGGGCGGTGAAAAACTGTTTTTT; cdr3_aa: CASSQTGGGEKLFF
d_call: .; cdr3_length: 15; clone_size: .; j_call: TRBJ1-1; v_call: TRBV5-6; cdr3_nt: TGTGCCAGCAGCTTGGGCGACAGAATGAACACTGAAGCTTTCTTT; cdr3_aa: CASSLGDRMNTEAFF
d_call: TRBD2; cdr3_length: 14; clone_size: .; j_call: TRBJ2-3; v_call: TRBV11-3; cdr3_nt: TGTGCCAGCAGCTTGACTAGCGGTACAGATACGCAGTATTTT; cdr3_aa: CASSLTSGTDTQYF
d_call: TRBD1; cdr3_length: 13; clone_size: .; j_call: TRBJ1-5; v_call: TRBV19; cdr3_nt: TGTGCCACCGAAGGACAGGGAAATCAGCCCCAGCATTTT; cdr3_aa: CATEGQGNQPQHF
d_call: .; cdr3_length: 11; clone_size: .; j_call: TRBJ2-7; v_call: TRBV6-1; cdr3_nt: TGTGCCAGCAGCCTGGGACAAGGGGAGTACTTC; cdr3_aa: CASSLGQGEYF
d_call: TRBD2; cdr3_length: 14; clone_size: .; j_call: TRBJ2-1; v_call: TRBV10-3; cdr3_nt: TGTGCCTCGAGTAGCGGGAGGGCGATAGATGAGCAGTTCTTC; cdr3_aa: CASSSGRAIDEQFF
d_call: .; cdr3_length: 18; clone_size: .; j_call: TRBJ2-7; v_call: TRBV7-6; cdr3_nt: TGTGCCAGCAGCCCGCCCACGGTGGGGGCGGCCTTGACCTACGAGCAGTACTTC; cdr3_aa: CASSPPTVGAALTYEQYF
d_call: .; cdr3_length: 14; clone_size: .; j_call: TRBJ2-3; v_call: TRBV9; cdr3_nt: TGTGCCAGCAGCGTATTAGAAGCGACAGATACGCAGTATTTT; cdr3_aa: CASSVLEATDTQYF
d_call: .; cdr3_length: 12; clone_size: .; j_call: TRBJ2-1; v_call: TRBV5-1; cdr3_nt: TGCGCCAGCAGCTTCTCCTACAATGAGCAGTTCTTC; cdr3_aa: CASSFSYNEQFF
d_call: .; cdr3_length: 16; clone_size: .; j_call: TRBJ2-3; v_call: TRBV7-6; cdr3_nt: TGTGCCAGCAGCTTTAACTACCGTAGGGGGGGAGATACGCAGTATTTT; cdr3_aa: CASSFNYRRGGDTQYF
d_call: .; cdr3_length: 16; clone_size: .; j_call: TRBJ1-3; v_call: TRBV16; cdr3_nt: TGTGCCAGCAGCCAAAGAGTGGATAGAGGAGGAAACACCATATATTTT; cdr3_aa: CASSQRVDRGGNTIYF
d_call: .; cdr3_length: 14; clone_size: .; j_call: TRBJ1-1; v_call: TRBV5-1; cdr3_nt: TGCGCCAGCAGCTTGGTAGGGGTACGGACTGAAGCTTTCTTT; cdr3_aa: CASSLVGVRTEAFF
d_call: TRBD2; cdr3_length: 20; clone_size: .; j_call: TRBJ2-4; v_call: TRBV10-3; cdr3_nt: TGTGCCATCAGTGTGAACCCTCCTAGCGGGAGGGCCTCGGCCAAAAACATTCAGTACTTC; cdr3_aa: CAISVNPPSGRASAKNIQYF
d_call: .; cdr3_length: 15; clone_size: .; j_call: TRBJ2-7; v_call: TRBV27; cdr3_nt: TGTGCCAGCAGTTTTGCGAAAGGGGGGCCTACGGGACAGTACTTC; cdr3_aa: CASSFAKGGPTGQYF
d_call: .; cdr3_length: 18; clone_size: .; j_call: TRBJ1-6; v_call: TRBV5-1; cdr3_nt: TGCGCCAGCAGCCTAAACCCCTTGTGGACAACCTATAATTCACCCCTCCACTTT; cdr3_aa: CASSLNPLWTTYNSPLHF
d_call: .; cdr3_length: 13; clone_size: .; j_call: TRBJ2-1; v_call: TRBV6-1; cdr3_nt: TGTGCCAGCAGTGAAGCTTGGTACAATGAGCAGTTCTTC; cdr3_aa: CASSEAWYNEQFF
d_call: .; cdr3_length: 15; clone_size: .; j_call: TRBJ1-2; v_call: TRBV28; cdr3_nt: TGTGCCAGCAGTTTCTCGTGGGGGGTTAACTATGGCTACACCTTC; cdr3_aa: CASSFSWGVNYGYTF
d_call: TRBD1; cdr3_length: 15; clone_size: .; j_call: TRBJ1-3; v_call: TRBV7-2; cdr3_nt: TGTGCCAGCAGTTACCTACAGGGGATTGGAAACACCATATATTTT; cdr3_aa: CASSYLQGIGNTIYF
d_call: .; cdr3_length: 12; clone_size: once; j_call: TRBJ2-7; v_call: TRBV10-3; cdr3_nt: TGTGCCATCGGGGTCGACTCCTACGAGCAGTACTTC; cdr3_aa: CAIGVDSYEQYF
d_call: .; cdr3_length: 12; clone_size: .; j_call: TRBJ2-5; v_call: TRBV10-2; cdr3_nt: TGCGCCGTGACAGGTTTGGAAGAGACCCAGTACTTC; cdr3_aa: CAVTGLEETQYF
d_call: .; cdr3_length: 14; clone_size: .; j_call: TRBJ1-2; v_call: TRBV9; cdr3_nt: TGTGCCAGCAGCGTAACGGGACGGTCCGCGGGCTACACCTTC; cdr3_aa: CASSVTGRSAGYTF
d_call: TRBD1; cdr3_length: 12; clone_size: .; j_call: TRBJ2-7; v_call: TRBV19; cdr3_nt: TGTGCCAGCCGGGACAGGGCCGACGAGCAGTACTTC; cdr3_aa: CASRDRADEQYF
d_call: TRBD2; cdr3_length: 16; clone_size: .; j_call: TRBJ2-1; v_call: TRBV7-8; cdr3_nt: TGTGCCAGCAGCCCCATAGCGGGAGAAATTCCCGATGAGCAGTTCTTC; cdr3_aa: CASSPIAGEIPDEQFF
d_call: .; cdr3_length: 14; clone_size: .; j_call: TRBJ2-7; v_call: TRBV29-1; cdr3_nt: TGCAGCGTCGCCCCTCAGGGGACGGTCTACGAGCAGTACTTC; cdr3_aa: CSVAPQGTVYEQYF
d_call: .; cdr3_length: 15; clone_size: .; j_call: TRBJ2-7; v_call: TRBV28; cdr3_nt: TGTGCCAGCAGCCCTCCCGGGACAAGCTCCTACGAGCAGTACTTC; cdr3_aa: CASSPPGTSSYEQYF
d_call: .; cdr3_length: 12; clone_size: .; j_call: TRBJ2-1; v_call: TRBV7-9; cdr3_nt: TGTGCCAGCAGCTTCCGTGGGGATGAGCAGTTCTTC; cdr3_aa: CASSFRGDEQFF
d_call: TRBD2; cdr3_length: 16; clone_size: .; j_call: TRBJ2-1; v_call: TRBV9; cdr3_nt: TGTGCCAGCAGCGACCTAGCGGGAGGGACCTACAATGAGCAGTTCTTC; cdr3_aa: CASSDLAGGTYNEQFF
d_call: .; cdr3_length: 13; clone_size: .; j_call: TRBJ1-1; v_call: TRBV6-1; cdr3_nt: TGTGCCAGCATCGGCCAGGGACCTCGTGAAGCTTTCTTT; cdr3_aa: CASIGQGPREAFF
d_call: .; cdr3_length: 14; clone_size: .; j_call: TRBJ2-7; v_call: TRBV11-2; cdr3_nt: TGTGCCAGCAGCTTAGCGGGTTTTTCCTACGAGCAGTACTTC; cdr3_aa: CASSLAGFSYEQYF
d_call: .; cdr3_length: 16; clone_size: .; j_call: TRBJ1-6; v_call: TRBV5-8; cdr3_nt: TGTGCCAGCAGCTTGGGGGCCGGGAGAAATAATTCACCCCTCCACTTT; cdr3_aa: CASSLGAGRNNSPLHF
d_call: .; cdr3_length: 14; clone_size: .; j_call: TRBJ2-7; v_call: TRBV2; cdr3_nt: TGTGCCAGCAGTTCGGGGCAGCTCCTGGGGGAGCAGTACTTC; cdr3_aa: CASSSGQLLGEQYF
d_call: .; cdr3_length: 15; clone_size: .; j_call: TRBJ1-4; v_call: TRBV18; cdr3_nt: TGTGCCAGCTCACCGGAGAGCGGGGGAAGGGGAAAACTGTTTTTT; cdr3_aa: CASSPESGGRGKLFF
d_call: TRBD2; cdr3_length: 15; clone_size: .; j_call: TRBJ2-3; v_call: TRBV29-1; cdr3_nt: TGCAGCGTGGGGACTAGCGGGAGCGGGGGAGATACGCAGTATTTT; cdr3_aa: CSVGTSGSGGDTQYF
d_call: TRBD1; cdr3_length: 15; clone_size: once; j_call: TRBJ2-3; v_call: TRBV19; cdr3_nt: TGTGCCAGTAGTATAGATAGGACAGGTACAGATACGCAGTATTTT; cdr3_aa: CASSIDRTGTDTQYF
d_call: .; cdr3_length: 15; clone_size: .; j_call: TRBJ2-7; v_call: TRBV28; cdr3_nt: TGTGCCAGCAGTTTAATGGGGGGGGCGAGGGTCGGGCAGTACTTC; cdr3_aa: CASSLMGGARVGQYF
d_call: TRBD1; cdr3_length: 14; clone_size: .; j_call: TRBJ2-5; v_call: TRBV18; cdr3_nt: TGTGCCAGCTCACTCGACAGGGCAGGAGAGACCCAGTACTTC; cdr3_aa: CASSLDRAGETQYF